A single sample gave rise to the 8 T cell receptor beta chains below, sequenced in a study of cytomegalovirus exposure and HLA in healthy donors. PCR amplification relied on 60 Vbeta primers (plus 13 Jbeta primers). TCRdb's copy holds only in-frame clones and misses some; the assay was immunoSEQ multiplex PCR. This table holds fewer than 110,000 clones, roughly 76% found once. Input material: PBMCs. These receptors came from a man between 18 and 29 years old in good health and CMV-seronegative.

This CDR3 reads CASSSETTSLADTQYF. Here the CDR3 DNA reads TGCGCCAGCAGCTCCGAAACGACTAGTCTCGCAGATACGCAGTATTTT. This chain joins TRBV5-1 and TRBJ2-3, with TRBD2 as a possible D gene (6 bases). Per the germline V gene, CDR1 is SGHRS and CDR2 is YFSETQ. V was pared by 3 bases and J by 4 bases, with 18 bases between. The CDR3 runs 16 residues.

The rearrangement uses TRBV23-1 and TRBJ2-7; D remains unclear. TRBV23-1 is an ORF, with its function uncertain. V was clipped by 0 bases and J by 7 bases, with 16 bases between them. The CDR3 has 15 amino acids. In DNA, the CDR3 is TGCGCCAGCAGTCAATCGACGGCGACGGAGAGGGAGCAGTACTTC. This sequence encodes CASSQSTATEREQYF.

The V and J genes are TRBV29-1 and TRBJ1-2; D is possibly TRBD1 (5 bases). Trimming took 3 bases from V and 8 from J, leaving 16 bases between them. This CDR3 is 13 amino acids long. Germline V gene lookup returns CDR1 SQVTM and CDR2 ANQGSEA. CDR3 nucleotide sequence: TGCAGCGTTGATGGCCCCCCAGGGCGGGGCTACACCTTC. Its translation is CSVDGPPGRGYTF.

The chain recombines TRBV10-3 with TRBJ2-5; 7 nucleotides align to TRBD1. The tail of the sequence fits TRBJ2-7 better, so the J call may be wrong. The CDR3 totals 16 residues. The V gene's germline CDR1 is ENHRY and CDR2 SYGVKD. CDR3 protein: CAIRPTIGGTSYEQYF. As DNA, the CDR3 is TGTGCCATCAGACCCACAATAGGGGGCACCTCGTACGAGCAGTACTTC.

The chain couples TRBV5-1 to TRBJ2-2; D gene unclear. The CDR3 extends over 17 amino acids. V lost 3 bases and J 4 bases, leaving 19 bases between the germline ends. The germline V gene encodes CDR1 SGHRS and CDR2 YFSETQ. The CDR3 reads CASSSETQVMGTGELFF. The DNA for the CDR3 is TGCGCCAGCAGCTCGGAAACCCAGGTGATGGGCACCGGGGAGCTGTTTTTT.

This clone was seen a single time. The chain uses TRBV5-6 and TRBJ2-5, with TRBD2 matching 10 bases. The CDR3 extends over 17 amino acids. J gave up 2 bases and V 0 bases, and 7 bases lay outside the gene matches. The germline gives CDR1 SGHDT, CDR2 YYEEEE. CDR3 bases: TGTGCCAGCAGCTTGGTTTTTAGCGGGGGGCTGCAAGAGACCCAGTACTTC. As protein: CASSLVFSGGLQETQYF.

In this sample, this clone turned up once. The genes are TRBV11-2 and TRBJ2-1, with 10 bases fitting TRBD2. CDR3 length: 14 amino acids. The V segment lost 6 bases and the J segment 10 bases; nucleotides outside the gene matches: 9. The germline V gene has CDR1 SGHAT and CDR2 FQNNGV. CDR3 sequence (DNA): TGTGCCAGCAGGAAAGCGGGGGGGCCGTGGGAGCAGTTCTTC. This gives the protein CASRKAGGPWEQFF.

This clone was counted a single time. The chain recombines TRBV7-6 with TRBJ1-5, with D hard to call. The length of the CDR3 is 15 residues. The V gene's germline CDR1 is SGHVS and CDR2 FNYEAQ. The V end lost 6 bases, the J end lost 1 base, and 13 bases lay between the germline ends. In nucleotides, the CDR3 is TGTGCCAGCAGTTCCGTGGTGGGCAGCAATCAGCCCCAGCATTTT. It translates to CASSSVVGSNQPQHF.